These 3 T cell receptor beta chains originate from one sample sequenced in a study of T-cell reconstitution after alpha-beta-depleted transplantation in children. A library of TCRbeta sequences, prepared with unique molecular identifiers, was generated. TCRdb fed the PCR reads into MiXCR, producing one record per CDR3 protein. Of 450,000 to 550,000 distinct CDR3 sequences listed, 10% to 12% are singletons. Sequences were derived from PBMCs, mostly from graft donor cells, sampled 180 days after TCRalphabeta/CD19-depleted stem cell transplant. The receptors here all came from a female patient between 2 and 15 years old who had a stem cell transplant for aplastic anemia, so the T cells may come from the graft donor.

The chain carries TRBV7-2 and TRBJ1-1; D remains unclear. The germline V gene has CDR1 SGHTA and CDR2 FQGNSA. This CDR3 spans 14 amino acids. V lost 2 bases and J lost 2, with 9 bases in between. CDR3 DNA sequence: TGTGCCAGCAGCTTAACAGCAGCAAACACTGAAGCTTTCTTT. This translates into CASSLTAANTEAFF.

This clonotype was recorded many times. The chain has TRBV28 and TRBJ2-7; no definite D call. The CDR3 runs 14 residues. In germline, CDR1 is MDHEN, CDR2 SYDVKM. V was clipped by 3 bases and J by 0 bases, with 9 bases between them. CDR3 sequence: CASSFRDTSYEQYF. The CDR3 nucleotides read TGTGCCAGCAGTTTTAGAGACACCTCCTACGAGCAGTACTTC.

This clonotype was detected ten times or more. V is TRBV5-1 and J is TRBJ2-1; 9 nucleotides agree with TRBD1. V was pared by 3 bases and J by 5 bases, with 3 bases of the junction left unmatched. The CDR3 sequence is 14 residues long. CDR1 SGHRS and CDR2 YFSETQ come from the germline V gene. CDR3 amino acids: CASSSRQGDNEQFF. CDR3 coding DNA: TGCGCCAGCAGCTCCCGACAGGGGGACAATGAGCAGTTCTTC.